The 5 T cell receptor beta chains given below trace back to one sample, sequenced in a study of cytomegalovirus exposure and HLA in healthy donors. PCR primers comprised 60 Vbeta and 13 Jbeta primers. The protocol was immunoSEQ multiplex PCR, while the TCRdb copy is restricted to in-frame clones and leaves out a portion. The sample holds about 160,000 clones; roughly 85% are singletons and the top ten take 1%. Sequencing input: PBMCs. These receptors were obtained from a boy aged 2 to 10 in good health and CMV-seronegative.

The genes are TRBV6-5 and TRBJ1-1, with a tentative D call TRBD1 (5 bases). From germline, CDR1 is MNHEY and CDR2 SVGAGI. This CDR3 region has 15 residues. V was trimmed by 3 bases and J by 4 bases, leaving 15 bases between them. The CDR3 is CASSYPPGRGTEAFF. In DNA, the CDR3 is TGTGCCAGCAGTTATCCTCCAGGGAGGGGCACTGAAGCTTTCTTT.

V and J are TRBV5-1 and TRBJ2-1; D might be TRBD1 (6 bases). Between the trimmed V and J ends, which lost 7 bases and 5 bases, there was a span of 7 bases. Germline assignment: CDR1 SGHRS and CDR2 YFSETQ. The CDR3 contains 11 residues. CDR3 nucleotides: TGCGCCAGCGGGGACAACAATGAGCAGTTCTTC. Translating it yields CASGDNNEQFF.

This chain joins TRBV4-2 and TRBJ2-1; TRBD2 matches at 11 bases. Germline V gives CDR1 LGHNA, CDR2 YNFKEQ. With 1 base clipped from V and 5 bases from J, the junction kept 7 bases outside the gene matches. The CDR3 runs 17 residues. In DNA, the CDR3 is TGTGCCAGCAGCCAAGTCACTAGCGGGGGCCTTAACAATGAGCAGTTCTTC. Protein product: CASSQVTSGGLNNEQFF.

Details on this clone: In the same sample, other DNA sequences code for this CDR3. The V call is TRBV28, the J call TRBJ2-1; 8 bases agree with TRBD1. This CDR3 comprises 16 residues. Looked up from germline, CDR1 is MDHEN and CDR2 is SYDVKM. V shed 3 bases, J shed 3 bases, and the junction held 7 bases outside the gene matches. The DNA of the CDR3 is TGTGCCAGCAGTTTTGTAGACAGGGGACTCTACAATGAGCAGTTCTTC. It yields the protein CASSFVDRGLYNEQFF. Full variable domain (missing parts from reference TRBV28 and TRBJ2-1): DVKVTQSSRYLVKRTGEKVFLECVQDMDHENMFWYRQDPGLGLRLIYFSYDVKMKEKGDIPEGYSVSREKKERFSLILESASTNQTSMYLCASSFVDRGLYNEQFFGPGTRLTVL.

The chain carries TRBV6-1 and TRBJ2-7, with TRBD1 matching 8 bases. V was clipped by 3 bases and J by 8 bases; unmatched bases: 9. CDR3 length: 14 residues. CDR1 MNHNS and CDR2 SASEGT come from the germline V gene. CDR3 residues: CASSEGQGARQQYF. The DNA for the CDR3 is TGTGCCAGCAGTGAGGGCCAGGGGGCGAGGCAGCAGTACTTC.